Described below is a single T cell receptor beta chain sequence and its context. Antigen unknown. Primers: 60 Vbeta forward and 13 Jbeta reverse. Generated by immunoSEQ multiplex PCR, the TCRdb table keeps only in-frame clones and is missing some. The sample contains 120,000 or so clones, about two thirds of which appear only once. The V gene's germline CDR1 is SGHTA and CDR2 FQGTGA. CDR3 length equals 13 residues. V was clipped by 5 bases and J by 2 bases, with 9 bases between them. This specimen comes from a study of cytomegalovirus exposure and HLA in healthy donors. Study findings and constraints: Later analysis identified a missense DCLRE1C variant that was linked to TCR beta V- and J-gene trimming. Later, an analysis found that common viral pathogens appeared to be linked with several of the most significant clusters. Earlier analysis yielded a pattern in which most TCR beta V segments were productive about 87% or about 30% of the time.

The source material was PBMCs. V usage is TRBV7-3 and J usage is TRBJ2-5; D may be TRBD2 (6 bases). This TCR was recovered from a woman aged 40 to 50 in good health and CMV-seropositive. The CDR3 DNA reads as TGTGCCAGCAGCCGCGGGACTCAAGAGACCCAGTACTTC. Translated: CASSRGTQETQYF.